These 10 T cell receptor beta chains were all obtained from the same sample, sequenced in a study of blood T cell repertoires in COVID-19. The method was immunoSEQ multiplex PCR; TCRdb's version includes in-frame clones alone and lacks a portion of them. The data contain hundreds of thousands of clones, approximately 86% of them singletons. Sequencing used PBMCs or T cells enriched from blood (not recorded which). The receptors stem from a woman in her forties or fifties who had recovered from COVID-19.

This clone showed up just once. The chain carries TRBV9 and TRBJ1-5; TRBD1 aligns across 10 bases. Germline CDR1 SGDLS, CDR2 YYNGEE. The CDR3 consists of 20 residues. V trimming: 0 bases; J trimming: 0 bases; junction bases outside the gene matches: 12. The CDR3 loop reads CASSVVDRGLRYLSNQPQHF. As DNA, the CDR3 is TGTGCCAGCAGCGTAGTTGACAGGGGGCTCCGGTACCTTAGCAATCAGCCCCAGCATTTT.

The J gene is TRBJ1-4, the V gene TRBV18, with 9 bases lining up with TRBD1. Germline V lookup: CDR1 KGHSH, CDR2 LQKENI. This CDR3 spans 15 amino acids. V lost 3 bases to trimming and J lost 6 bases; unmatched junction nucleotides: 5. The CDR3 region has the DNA TGTGCCAGCTCACCTACGGGGGACAGGGATGAAAAACTGTTTTTT. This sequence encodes CASSPTGDRDEKLFF.

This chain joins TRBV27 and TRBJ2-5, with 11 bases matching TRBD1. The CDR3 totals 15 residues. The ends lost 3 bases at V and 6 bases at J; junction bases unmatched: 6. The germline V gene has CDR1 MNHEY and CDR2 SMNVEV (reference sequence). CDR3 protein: CASSFLGQGVQTQYF. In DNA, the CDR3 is TGTGCCAGCAGTTTTCTGGGACAGGGGGTTCAGACCCAGTACTTC.

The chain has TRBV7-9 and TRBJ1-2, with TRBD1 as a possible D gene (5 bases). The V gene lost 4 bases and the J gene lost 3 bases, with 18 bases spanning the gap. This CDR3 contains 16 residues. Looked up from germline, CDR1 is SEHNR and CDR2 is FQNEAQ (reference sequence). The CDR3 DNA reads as TGTGCCAGCAGCTCCAGGCGGCAGGGAGGGGACTATGGCTACACCTTC. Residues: CASSSRRQGGDYGYTF.

The CDR3 nucleotides are TGCGCCAGCACAGACACGGGAAACTACAATGAGCAGTTCTTC. Translating it yields CASTDTGNYNEQFF. The chain joins TRBV5-1 to TRBJ2-1; perhaps TRBD2 as D (5 bases). Germline V lookup: CDR1 SGHRS, CDR2 YFSETQ. V gave up 6 bases and J gave up 3 bases, with 13 bases separating them. The length of the CDR3 is 14 residues. Filled out from reference TRBV5-1 and TRBJ2-1, the complete variable domain reads KAGVTQTPRYLIKTRGQQVTLSCSPISGHRSVSWYQQTPGQGLQFLFEYFSETQRNKGNFPGRFSGRQFSNSRSEMNVSTLELGDSALYLCASTDTGNYNEQFFGPGTRLTVL.

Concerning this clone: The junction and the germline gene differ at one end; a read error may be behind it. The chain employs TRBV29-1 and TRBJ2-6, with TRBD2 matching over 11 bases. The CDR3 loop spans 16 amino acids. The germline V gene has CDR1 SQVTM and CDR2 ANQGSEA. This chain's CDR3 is CSVPGTSGAGANVLTF. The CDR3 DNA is TGCAGCGTCCCCGGGACTAGCGGAGCTGGTGCCAACGTCCTGACTTTC.

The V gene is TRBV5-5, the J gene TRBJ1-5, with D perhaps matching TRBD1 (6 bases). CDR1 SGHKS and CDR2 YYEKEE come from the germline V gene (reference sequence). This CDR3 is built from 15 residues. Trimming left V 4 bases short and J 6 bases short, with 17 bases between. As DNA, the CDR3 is TGTGCCAGCAGCCCTTCCTGGGGGCTTGGTCAGCCCCAGCATTTT. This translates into CASSPSWGLGQPQHF.

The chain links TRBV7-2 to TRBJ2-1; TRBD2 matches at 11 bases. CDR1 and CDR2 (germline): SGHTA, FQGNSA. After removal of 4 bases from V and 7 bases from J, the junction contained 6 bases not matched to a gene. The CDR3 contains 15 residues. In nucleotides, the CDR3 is TGTGCCAGCAGCTCCTTAGCGGGAGGGGGGAATGAGCAGTTCTTC. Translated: CASSSLAGGGNEQFF. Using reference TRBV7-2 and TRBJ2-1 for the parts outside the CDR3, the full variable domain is GAGVSQSPSNKVTEKGKDVELRCDPISGHTALYWYRQSLGQGLEFLIYFQGNSAPDKSGLPSDRFSAERTGGSVSTLTIQRTQQEDSAVYLCASSSLAGGGNEQFFGPGTRLTVL.

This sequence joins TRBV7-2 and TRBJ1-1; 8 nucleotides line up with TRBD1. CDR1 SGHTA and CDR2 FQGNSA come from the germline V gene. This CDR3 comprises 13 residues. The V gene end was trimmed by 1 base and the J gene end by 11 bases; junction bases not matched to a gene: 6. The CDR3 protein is CASSLDSGGRAFF. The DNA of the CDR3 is TGTGCCAGCAGCTTAGATTCAGGGGGCCGGGCTTTCTTT.

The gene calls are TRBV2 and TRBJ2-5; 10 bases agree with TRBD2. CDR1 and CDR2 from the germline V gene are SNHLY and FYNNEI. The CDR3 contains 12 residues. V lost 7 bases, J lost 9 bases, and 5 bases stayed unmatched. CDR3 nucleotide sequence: TGTGCCAGCACGGCTAGCGGGAGAGCCCAGTACTTC. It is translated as CASTASGRAQYF.